What follows are 17 T cell receptor beta chains derived from one specimen sequenced in a study of blood T cells in healthy people across ages. The authors ran a second PCR of roughly 6 to 12 cycles using a sample-barcoded 5' primer and a J-beta primer mix. One entry per CDR3 protein results from TCRdb running MiXCR on the 5' RACE reads. The table has roughly 1.7 million distinct CDR3 sequences, 30% to 35% seen once. Sequences were obtained from blood. The source is a woman aged 25 to 39 in good health.

The J gene is TRBJ1-2, the V gene TRBV15; D perhaps matches TRBD1 (5 bases). Per the germline V gene, CDR1 is LNHNV and CDR2 is YYDKDF (reference sequence). Trimming took off 5 bases at V and 2 bases at J, with 12 bases between the two ends. This CDR3 has 14 amino acids. The DNA of the CDR3 is TGTGCCACCAGCGTTCAGGGTGCCAACTATGGCTACACCTTC. This sequence encodes CATSVQGANYGYTF.

The genes are TRBV11-2 and TRBJ2-5; 9 bases are shared with TRBD1. The J call is doubtful: the DNA matches TRBJ2-7 better. Germline CDR1 is SGHAT and CDR2 is FQNNGV. The CDR3 is 15 residues long. The DNA of the CDR3 is TGTGCCAGCAGCCGCGACAGGGGGGATACCTACGAGCAGTACTTC. Encoded protein: CASSRDRGDTYEQYF.

The chain joins TRBV9 to TRBJ2-1, with TRBD2 identical over 11 bases. The CDR3 contains 16 residues. The germline CDR1 and CDR2 sequences are SGDLS and YYNGEE. The ends lost 3 bases at V and 7 bases at J; junction bases unmatched: 9. CDR3 coding DNA: TGTGCCAGCAGCGCACATAGCGGGAGGGGCGGGAATGAGCAGTTCTTC. This encodes CASSAHSGRGGNEQFF.

This clonotype was detected a few times. The chain employs TRBV20-1 and TRBJ2-5, with D tentatively TRBD2 (6 bases). Deletions cut 7 bases from V and 2 bases from J, with 11 bases between. The germline CDR1 and CDR2 sequences are DFQATT and SNEGSKA (reference sequence). This CDR3 is 12 amino acids long. This CDR3 is CSVLAMQETQYF. CDR3 nucleotide sequence: TGCAGTGTGCTAGCGATGCAAGAGACCCAGTACTTC.

This clonotype was detected ten times or more. The chain links TRBV10-3 to TRBJ1-1; no reliable D call. The CDR3 has 11 residues. From germline, CDR1 is ENHRY and CDR2 SYGVKD. Trimming pared 10 bases from V and 5 bases from J, leaving 11 bases between. The CDR3 DNA is TGTGCCAGCCAAGATGGGACTGAAGCTTTCTTT. Translation: CASQDGTEAFF.

This chain links TRBV7-9 with TRBJ2-1; D might be TRBD1 (6 bases). The V gene lost 0 bases and the J gene lost 11 bases, with 20 bases spanning the gap. This CDR3 has 16 amino acids. From germline, CDR1 is SEHNR and CDR2 FQNEAQ (reference sequence). CDR3 in DNA: TGTGCCAGCAGCTTAGCCCAGGGGCGGAAGGGGCATAAGCAGTTCTTC. It encodes CASSLAQGRKGHKQFF. Together with reference TRBV7-9 and TRBJ2-1, the CDR3 gives the full variable domain: DTGVSQNPRHKITKRGQNVTFRCDPISEHNRLYWYRQTLGQGPEFLTYFQNEAQLEKSRLLSDRFSAERPKGSFSTLEIQRTEQGDSAMYLCASSLAQGRKGHKQFFGPGTRLTVL.

This clonotype has just a few counts. This chain uses TRBV6-1 with TRBJ2-3, with D possibly matching TRBD2 (6 bases). V lost 7 bases to trimming and J lost 2 bases, with 28 bases between them. The V gene's germline CDR1 is MNHNS and CDR2 SASEGT. This CDR3 region has 19 residues. The CDR3 protein is CASKGRDSSHPSNTDTQYF. The CDR3 DNA follows: TGTGCCAGCAAGGGACGGGACTCCTCTCATCCTAGCAACACAGATACGCAGTATTTT.

About this clonotype itself: At one of its ends the junction is not consistent with the germline gene, which may arise from a read error. The genes are TRBV24-1 and TRBJ2-1; 8 bases align to TRBD1. The CDR3 covers 18 residues. Germline-derived CDR1 and CDR2 are KGHDR and SFDVKD. This chain's CDR3 is CATSDASGTGGVYNEQFF. The CDR3, as DNA: TGCGCCACCAGTGATGCTTCCGGGACAGGTGGGGTCTACAATGAGCAGTTCTTC.

This clonotype was observed a few times. The genes are TRBV6-2 or TRBV6-3 and TRBJ2-3; weak D call: TRBD1 (6 bases). Germline lookup yields CDR1 MNHEY and CDR2 SVGEGT. The length of the CDR3 is 15 residues. The V and J ends lost 6 bases and 1 base respectively, with 14 bases between them. The CDR3 DNA follows: TGTGCCAGCAGCCGCCTAAGACAGGGCACAGATACGCAGTATTTT. Its protein product is CASSRLRQGTDTQYF.

This clonotype was observed a few times. This chain connects TRBV27 to TRBJ2-7; possibly TRBD2 for D (6 bases). Trimming removed 5 bases from V and 5 bases from J, with 16 bases in between. Germline V gene lookup returns CDR1 MNHEY and CDR2 SMNVEV (reference sequence). This CDR3 is built from 14 residues. In DNA form, the CDR3 reads TGTGCCAGCAGTCCCCTTACTAGCCGGCACGAGCAGTACTTC. It translates to CASSPLTSRHEQYF.

This clonotype has just a few counts. The rearrangement uses TRBV4-1 and TRBJ2-1, with 8 bases fitting TRBD2. The CDR3 is made up of 15 amino acids. Per germline, CDR1 MGHRA and CDR2 YSYEKL. The trim removed 4 bases at V and 10 bases at J, leaving 12 bases unmatched. In DNA, the CDR3 is TGCGCCAGCAGCCCTGGGACTAGGGAATTGTGGGAGCAGTTCTTC. Translated: CASSPGTRELWEQFF.

This chain connects TRBV27 to TRBJ2-5; D unresolved. Gene TRBJ2-7 matches the end of the DNA better, so the J call may be wrong. Germline CDR1 is MNHEY and CDR2 is SMNVEV (reference sequence). The CDR3 extends over 13 amino acids. The CDR3 DNA reads TGTGCCAGCAGTTTGGGAAAGAAGAGCGAGCAGTACTTC. Amino acids: CASSLGKKSEQYF.

Many counts were recorded for this clonotype. The chain couples TRBV10-3 to TRBJ2-7; tentatively, D is TRBD2 (5 bases). CDR3 length equals 13 residues. Trimming took 10 bases from V and 3 from J, leaving 16 bases between them. Germline-derived CDR1 and CDR2 are ENHRY and SYGVKD. DNA of the CDR3: TGTGCCACCCACCCGGACGGACTCTACGAGCAGTACTTC. Residues: CATHPDGLYEQYF.

This clonotype has just a few counts. This chain links TRBV4-1 with TRBJ2-7; D is possibly TRBD1 or TRBD2 (5 bases each). Germline-derived CDR1 and CDR2 are MGHRA and YSYEKL. V lost 0 bases and J 6 bases, leaving 18 bases between the germline ends. This CDR3 spans 16 amino acids. CDR3 loop: CASSQEPSGPGREQYF. CDR3 in DNA: TGCGCCAGCAGCCAAGAACCATCCGGTCCGGGGCGCGAGCAGTACTTC.

The rearrangement uses TRBV4-2 and TRBJ1-1; 8 nucleotides align to TRBD1. The germline CDR1 and CDR2 sequences are LGHNA and YNFKEQ. J gave up 1 base and V 2 bases, and 3 bases lay outside the gene matches. This CDR3 comprises 15 residues. CDR3 sequence (DNA): TGTGCCAGCAGCCAATGGACAGGGCCGAACACTGAAGCTTTCTTT. Amino acid sequence: CASSQWTGPNTEAFF.

The chain employs TRBV6-5 and TRBJ1-4, with a tentative D call TRBD1 (5 bases). The CDR3 spans 13 residues. V was pared by 4 bases and J by 7 bases, with 10 bases between. The V gene's germline CDR1 is MNHEY and CDR2 SVGAGI. This CDR3 reads CASSFRDREKLFF. Here the CDR3 DNA reads TGTGCCAGCAGTTTCCGGGACCGTGAAAAACTGTTTTTT.

This clonotype was seen a few times. This chain joins TRBV3-1 and TRBJ2-3; 8 bases agree with TRBD1. The ends lost 0 bases at V and 1 base at J; junction bases unmatched: 0. This CDR3 spans 15 amino acids. Germline CDR1 reads LGHDT; CDR2 reads YNNKEL (reference sequence). The chain's CDR3 is CASSQDRGRTDTQYF. The CDR3 coding sequence is TGTGCCAGCAGCCAAGACAGGGGGCGCACAGATACGCAGTATTTT.